Each of the 21 T cell receptor beta chains below was sequenced from the same sample in a study of a mutant IDH1 vaccine in newly diagnosed glioma (dated by TCRdb to the early 2020s). The protocol used for the library was the immunoSEQ multiplex PCR assay. Sourced from immuneACCESS, this table was stored by TCRdb with only in-frame sequences that have V and J called. A share of the clones is absent; for the studies checked, an unresolved V gene accounts for under half, and the remainder has no known explanation. This sample has tens of thousands of clones in its table, and roughly 81% of those were observed once. The ten most abundant clones make up approximately 5.1% of the sample. Their antigen targets remain unknown. The time point label, as the study defines it: week 23, last vaccination. Each vaccine dose was 300 ug of a 20-mer mutant IDH1 peptide in Montanide, given subcutaneously with topical imiquimod.

This specimen consisted of PBMCs, obtained from a glioma patient whose treatment included an IDH1 peptide vaccine. These receptor sequences come from a man aged 40-49 years with glioma.

The chain is built from TRBV18 and TRBJ1-2; D remains unclear. CDR1 and CDR2 from the germline V gene are KGHSH and LQKENI. V lost 3 bases, J lost 8 bases, and 22 bases lay in between. The CDR3 totals 16 residues. The CDR3 nucleotides read TGTGCCAGCTCACCTTCTCCGGACCCAAGGGTCCGAGGCTACACCTTC. It encodes CASSPSPDPRVRGYTF.

V gene TRBV5-6 combines with J gene TRBJ2-6; possibly TRBD1 for D (5 bases). Trimming cost V 2 bases and J 0 bases, with 12 bases left between them. CDR1 is SGHDT, CDR2 YYEEEE, per germline. This CDR3 has 17 residues. This chain's CDR3 is CASSLPGLGSGANVLTF. Here the CDR3 DNA reads TGTGCCAGCAGCTTACCAGGGTTGGGCTCTGGGGCCAACGTCCTGACTTTC.

This chain uses TRBV18 with TRBJ1-1; D ambiguous. CDR3 length: 13 residues. Trimming left V 5 bases short and J 0 bases short, with 7 bases between. Germline V gene sequence: CDR1 KGHSH, CDR2 LQKENI. The CDR3 loop is CASSYTMNTEAFF. The CDR3 DNA follows: TGTGCCAGCTCATATACCATGAACACTGAAGCTTTCTTT.

The V call is TRBV7-9, the J call TRBJ2-7, with 8 bases aligning to TRBD2. V lost 0 bases to trimming and J lost 1 base; unmatched junction nucleotides: 11. The CDR3 extends over 18 amino acids. Germline V gives CDR1 SEHNR, CDR2 FQNEAQ (reference sequence). DNA of the CDR3: TGTGCCAGCAGCTTAGCGGAAGTCAGCGGGAGAAGATCCTACGAGCAGTACTTC. Protein sequence: CASSLAEVSGRRSYEQYF. Together with reference TRBV7-9 and TRBJ2-7, the CDR3 gives the full variable domain: DTGVSQNPRHKITKRGQNVTFRCDPISEHNRLYWYRQTLGQGPEFLTYFQNEAQLEKSRLLSDRFSAERPKGSFSTLEIQRTEQGDSAMYLCASSLAEVSGRRSYEQYFGPGTRLTVT.

V usage is TRBV4-1 and J usage is TRBJ2-7, with D hard to call. The germline gives CDR1 MGHRA, CDR2 YSYEKL. This CDR3 is 16 amino acids long. The V and J ends lost 0 bases and 2 bases respectively, with 14 bases between them. The CDR3: CASSQDPYARTYEQYF. The CDR3, as DNA: TGCGCCAGCAGCCAAGACCCCTACGCCAGAACCTACGAGCAGTACTTC.

This chain links TRBV25-1 with TRBJ2-2; D is possibly TRBD1 (7 bases). Germline V gives CDR1 MGHDK, CDR2 SYGVNS. V was shortened by 10 bases and J by 7 bases, with 16 bases between the two germline ends. This CDR3 region has 13 residues. The CDR3 spells CATEGGTDGELFF. DNA of the CDR3: TGTGCCACCGAAGGGGGGACAGACGGGGAGCTGTTTTTT.

The chain is built from TRBV9 and TRBJ2-5, with 7 bases identical to TRBD1. Germline CDR1 reads SGDLS; CDR2 reads YYNGEE. The CDR3 has 15 residues. V was pared by 3 bases and J by 4 bases, with 9 bases of the junction left unmatched. DNA of the CDR3: TGTGCCAGCAGCGCCCCGACAGGGTTCATAGAGACCCAGTACTTC. Its protein is CASSAPTGFIETQYF.

This clone turned up a few times. The rearrangement uses TRBV10-3 and TRBJ2-7; D gene unclear. Germline V gene sequence: CDR1 ENHRY, CDR2 SYGVKD. V lost 8 bases and J lost 0, with 8 bases in between. The CDR3 is 12 residues long. CDR3 coding DNA: TGTGCCATCTCTACAGACTCCTACGAGCAGTACTTC. This codes for CAISTDSYEQYF.

The rearrangement links TRBV5-5 to TRBJ1-3, with D uncertain. Per the germline V gene, CDR1 is SGHKS and CDR2 is YYEKEE (reference sequence). The CDR3 runs 16 residues. Deletions cut 0 bases from V and 0 bases from J, with 10 bases between. DNA of the CDR3: TGTGCCAGCAGCTTGGTTGCCGGCCGCTCTGGAAACACCATATATTTT. This encodes CASSLVAGRSGNTIYF.

There are a few counts of this clone. V usage is TRBV27 and J usage is TRBJ1-4, with 9 bases fitting TRBD1. After removal of 9 bases from V and 9 bases from J, the junction contained 8 bases not matched to a gene. Per the germline V gene, CDR1 is MNHEY and CDR2 is SMNVEV (reference sequence). The CDR3 spans 13 residues. The CDR3 spells CASSGTGSQKLFF. The CDR3 nucleotides read TGTGCCAGTTCCGGGACAGGGTCCCAAAAACTGTTTTTT.

The CDR3 DNA follows: TGTGCCAGCAGATCCCACAGGGGCAGGCTGGGCACTGAAGCTTTCTTT. It translates to CASRSHRGRLGTEAFF. The genes are TRBV11-2 and TRBJ1-1; 7 nucleotides match TRBD1. There are 16 residues in the CDR3. With 6 bases clipped from V and 4 bases from J, the junction kept 14 bases outside the gene matches. Germline CDR1 SGHAT, CDR2 FQNNGV. Complete variable domain (other parts from reference TRBV11-2 and TRBJ1-1): EAGVAQSPRYKIIEKRQSVAFWCNPISGHATLYWYQQILGQGPKLLIQFQNNGVVDDSQLPKDRFSAERLKGVDSTLKIQPAKLEDSAVYLCASRSHRGRLGTEAFFGQGTRLTVV.

The J gene is TRBJ1-2, the V gene TRBV30; TRBD1 matches 7 bases. The CDR3 spans 12 residues. Germline trimming cut 5 bases from V and 4 bases from J; bases unmatched to any gene: 4. Germline V gene sequence: CDR1 GTSNPN, CDR2 SVGIG (reference sequence). CDR3 sequence reads: CAWDREGYGYTF. CDR3 sequence (DNA): TGTGCCTGGGACAGGGAGGGCTATGGCTACACCTTC.

The chain combines TRBV15 with TRBJ2-5; D is undetermined. The CDR3 is made up of 13 amino acids. Germline values: CDR1 LNHNV, CDR2 YYDKDF (reference sequence). V lost 0 bases, J lost 1 base, and 3 bases lay in between. This CDR3 is CATSRDFQETQYF. DNA for the CDR3: TGTGCCACCAGCAGAGACTTCCAAGAGACCCAGTACTTC.

This clone showed up just once. This chain joins TRBV5-6 and TRBJ1-6; D is unclear. Trimming cost V 2 bases and J 10 bases, with 7 bases left between them. Germline-derived CDR1 and CDR2 are SGHDT and YYEEEE. This CDR3 is built from 12 residues. The DNA for the CDR3 is TGTGCCAGCAGCTTCCCGGCCTCACCCCTCCACTTT. It is translated as CASSFPASPLHF.

The gene calls are TRBV5-4 and TRBJ1-2; 9 bases map to TRBD1. Germline CDR1 and CDR2: SGHNT and YYREEE (reference sequence). The trim removed 0 bases at V and 8 bases at J, leaving 5 bases unmatched. The CDR3 runs to 14 residues. CDR3 in amino acids: CASSLGDRDSGYTF. CDR3 DNA sequence: TGTGCCAGCAGCTTGGGGGACAGGGATTCGGGCTACACCTTC.

V is TRBV10-1 and J is TRBJ1-1; D may be TRBD1 (5 bases). Germline CDR1 and CDR2: WNHNN and SYGVQD (reference sequence). The CDR3 loop spans 14 amino acids. The V and J ends lost 5 bases and 5 bases respectively, with 15 bases between them. The CDR3 DNA follows: TGCGCCAGCAGTCCTCGTCCGGGGGAGACTGAAGCTTTCTTT. It is translated as CASSPRPGETEAFF.

CDR3 region: CAWRTGLAGSRETQYF. The CDR3 nucleotides are TGTGCCTGGAGAACCGGGCTAGCGGGATCCCGGGAGACCCAGTACTTC. The chain is built from TRBV30 and TRBJ2-5, with 9 bases matching TRBD2. The CDR3 sequence is 16 residues long. CDR1 and CDR2 (germline): GTSNPN, SVGIG (reference sequence). The V gene end was trimmed by 3 bases and the J gene end by 5 bases; junction bases not matched to a gene: 13.

This clone was seen a handful of times. J is TRBJ2-1 and V is TRBV28; D ambiguous. CDR3 length: 14 amino acids. Germline lookup yields CDR1 MDHEN and CDR2 SYDVKM. Trimming left V 7 bases short and J 5 bases short, with 15 bases between. CDR3 loop: CASTDSGQNNEQFF. The CDR3 DNA sequence: TGTGCCAGCACCGACTCGGGCCAGAACAATGAGCAGTTCTTC. Variable domain in full (rest from reference TRBV28 and TRBJ2-1): DVKVTQSSRYLVKRTGEKVFLECVQDMDHENMFWYRQDPGLGLRLIYFSYDVKMKEKGDIPEGYSVSREKKERFSLILESASTNQTSMYLCASTDSGQNNEQFFGPGTRLTVL.

This clone was picked up one time. The genes are TRBV7-2 and TRBJ1-2, with a weak D call TRBD1 (6 bases). CDR3 length equals 12 residues. Germline values: CDR1 SGHTA, CDR2 FQGNSA. V was shortened by 6 bases and J by 5 bases, with 10 bases between the two germline ends. CDR3 sequence: CASRSGTYGYTF. The CDR3 DNA sequence: TGTGCCAGCAGGTCCGGGACATATGGCTACACCTTC.

The J gene is TRBJ2-1, the V gene TRBV5-6; D is uncertain. Trimming left V 4 bases short and J 0 bases short, with 20 bases between. The CDR3 extends over 18 amino acids. Germline loops: CDR1 SGHDT, CDR2 YYEEEE. In DNA, the CDR3 is TGTGCCAGCAGCGCTCGGGTCACACCCGGTTTCTCCTACAATGAGCAGTTCTTC. This translates into CASSARVTPGFSYNEQFF. The whole variable domain, remainder taken from reference TRBV5-6 and TRBJ2-1, is DAGVTQSPTHLIKTRGQQVTLRCSPKSGHDTVSWYQQALGQGPQFIFQYYEEEERQRGNFPDRFSGHQFPNYSSELNVNALLLGDSALYLCASSARVTPGFSYNEQFFGPGTRLTVL.

The sample holds a few counts of this clone. V is TRBV7-9 and J is TRBJ1-1; D not resolved. Germline V gene sequence: CDR1 SEHNR, CDR2 FQNEAQ (reference sequence). The CDR3 is 14 residues long. V was pared by 1 base and J by 7 bases, with 13 bases between. CDR3 sequence reads: CASSLGFFEDEAFF. DNA for the CDR3: TGTGCCAGCAGCTTAGGCTTTTTTGAGGATGAAGCTTTCTTT.